These 32 T cell receptor beta chains originate from one sample sequenced in a study of blood T cell repertoires in COVID-19. Libraries were prepared by immunoSEQ multiplex PCR; TCRdb keeps only in-frame clonotypes and omits some of them. The table lists some 66,000 clones, around 93% of them singletons. The sequenced material came from peripheral blood. The receptors stem from a human donor in a cohort sampled during active COVID-19.

V gene TRBV7-2 combines with J gene TRBJ2-1, with a possible D match to TRBD2 (5 bases). This CDR3 has 14 amino acids. Germline CDR1 is SGHTA and CDR2 is FQGNSA. V shed 0 bases and J shed 9 bases, with 12 bases lying between them. The CDR3 DNA reads as TGTGCCAGCAGCTTAGCCCGGGATTCTGGTGAGCAGTTCTTC. Its translation: CASSLARDSGEQFF.

This clone turned up a few times. The chain carries TRBV5-1 and TRBJ1-5; 8 nucleotides agree with TRBD1. The CDR3 totals 16 residues. Germline values: CDR1 SGHRS, CDR2 YFSETQ. V gave up 2 bases and J gave up 3 bases; unmatched junction bases: 7. DNA for the CDR3: TGCGCCAGCAGCTTAGCCGGGACAGGTAACAATCAGCCCCAGCATTTT. The encoded protein is CASSLAGTGNNQPQHF.

This rearrangement joins TRBV6-2 or TRBV6-3 to TRBJ1-4, with a weak D call TRBD1 (5 bases). Trimming removed 7 bases from V and 0 bases from J, with 12 bases in between. The CDR3 runs 15 residues. Germline V gene data show CDR1 as MNHEY and CDR2 as SVGEGT. In DNA form, the CDR3 reads TGTGCCAGCACCCCAGCGGGGGCAACTAATGAAAAACTGTTTTTT. It translates to CASTPAGATNEKLFF.

The chain uses TRBV6-4 and TRBJ2-1; a possible D gene is TRBD1 (6 bases). Germline V gives CDR1 MRHNA, CDR2 SNTAGT. Trimming cost V 2 bases and J 2 bases, with 16 bases left between them. This CDR3 is 17 amino acids long. CDR3 protein: CASSDTLQGKAYNEQFF. As DNA, the CDR3 is TGTGCCAGCAGTGACACCCTACAGGGAAAGGCCTACAATGAGCAGTTCTTC.

The genes are TRBV19 and TRBJ1-4, with D maybe TRBD1 (6 bases). CDR3 length: 14 amino acids. Germline loops: CDR1 LNHDA, CDR2 SQIVND (reference sequence). The ends were cut back, 6 bases at V and 8 bases at J, with 16 bases in the middle. The CDR3 sequence: CASSQGTRGEKLFF. As DNA, the CDR3 is TGTGCCAGTAGCCAGGGGACCCGGGGAGAAAAACTGTTTTTT.

The chain's CDR3 is CATSDQDRVGGKGTQYF. CDR3 nucleotides: TGTGCCACCAGTGACCAGGACAGGGTAGGGGGTAAGGGTACGCAGTATTTT. The chain couples TRBV24-1 to TRBJ2-3, with TRBD1 matching over 8 bases. The CDR3 loop spans 17 amino acids. The V gene's germline CDR1 is KGHDR and CDR2 SFDVKD. The ends lost 4 bases at V and 8 bases at J; junction bases unmatched: 16.

In its sample, this clone was seen once. The V call is TRBV19, the J call TRBJ1-5; D is unclear. Germline lookup yields CDR1 LNHDA and CDR2 SQIVND (reference sequence). This CDR3 region has 14 residues. Trimming took off 1 base at V and 4 bases at J, with 8 bases between the two ends. CDR3 in DNA: TGTGCCAGTAGTATAGTTTACGGTAATCAGCCCCAGCATTTT. This encodes CASSIVYGNQPQHF.

The rearrangement links TRBV2 to TRBJ2-1, with a weak D call TRBD2 (5 bases). Per germline, CDR1 SNHLY and CDR2 FYNNEI. CDR3 length: 13 residues. Trimming stripped 3 bases from V and 9 bases from J, with 12 bases between. As DNA, the CDR3 is TGTGCCAGCAGTGACCAGCGAGAGGGTGAGCAGTTCTTC. Translated: CASSDQREGEQFF.

V gene TRBV5-8 combines with J gene TRBJ2-3; D is perhaps TRBD1 (7 bases). The CDR3 consists of 14 residues. Trimming shortened V by 1 base and J by 5 bases, and 11 bases separated the two germline ends. CDR1 and CDR2 (germline): SGHTS, YDEGEE. CDR3 in DNA: TGTGCCAGCAGCTTGCAGGGGGGTAGAGATACGCAGTATTTT. Translated, it gives CASSLQGGRDTQYF.

The V call is TRBV2, the J call TRBJ2-3; 14 bases are a match to TRBD2. The CDR3 spans 15 residues. Per germline, CDR1 SNHLY and CDR2 FYNNEI. Trimming at V came to 6 bases and at J to 6 bases, leaving 5 bases not matched to a gene. The CDR3 protein is CASSGTSGSVDTQYF. The CDR3 nucleotides are TGTGCCAGCAGCGGGACTAGCGGGAGTGTGGATACGCAGTATTTT. Supplemented by reference TRBV2 and TRBJ2-3, the full variable domain reads EPEVTQTPSHQVTQMGQEVILRCVPISNHLYFYWYRQILGQKVEFLVSFYNNEISEKSEIFDDQFSVERPDGSNFTLKIRSTKLEDSAMYFCASSGTSGSVDTQYFGPGTRLTVL.

CDR3 DNA: TGTGCCAGCAGCTTTATTGTCACTGACTCAAATCAGCCCCAGCATTTT. Protein: CASSFIVTDSNQPQHF. The rearrangement uses TRBV5-5 and TRBJ1-5, with D unclear. The CDR3 length is 16 residues. V was shortened by 2 bases and J by 4 bases, with 16 bases between the two germline ends. The germline CDR1 and CDR2 sequences are SGHKS and YYEKEE (reference sequence).

The genes are TRBV7-2 and TRBJ2-3, with D possibly being TRBD1 (6 bases). Germline CDR1 and CDR2: SGHTA and FQGNSA. Trimming left V 5 bases short and J 4 bases short, with 16 bases between. CDR3 length: 15 residues. The CDR3 sequence is CASSPRDTMADTQYF. Written as DNA, the CDR3 is TGTGCCAGCAGCCCGAGGGACACGATGGCAGATACGCAGTATTTT.

This clone was observed a handful of times. This sequence joins TRBV4-3 and TRBJ2-7; 9 nucleotides match TRBD1. V shed 0 bases and J 2 bases; nucleotides not matched to a gene: 5. The length of the CDR3 is 16 residues. Germline V gene lookup returns CDR1 LGHNA and CDR2 YSLEER. In DNA, the CDR3 is TGCGCCAGCAGCCAAGAAATTGGGACAGGGACCTACGAGCAGTACTTC. As protein: CASSQEIGTGTYEQYF.

The chain uses TRBV19 and TRBJ1-2, with 8 bases identical to TRBD1. CDR3 length: 15 amino acids. Germline CDR1 and CDR2: LNHDA and SQIVND (reference sequence). The V segment lost 5 bases and the J segment 3 bases; nucleotides outside the gene matches: 8. The DNA for the CDR3 is TGTGCCAGTAGTCCACTGGACAGGGATGACTATGGCTACACCTTC. This encodes CASSPLDRDDYGYTF.

This sequence joins TRBV13 and TRBJ1-6; D gene uncertain. The CDR3 totals 15 residues. The ends were cut back, 5 bases at V and 6 bases at J, with 14 bases in the middle. Germline CDR1 PRHDT, CDR2 FYEKMQ (reference sequence). As DNA, the CDR3 is TGTGCCAGCAGCCACGGGAGACTGATTAATTCACCCCTCCACTTT. As protein: CASSHGRLINSPLHF.

A word on this clone: The junction does not match germline at one end; this may be a read error. The V gene is TRBV29-1, the J gene TRBJ1-1; tentatively, D is TRBD1 (5 bases). The CDR3 loop spans 13 amino acids. CDR1 is SQVTM, CDR2 ANQGSEA, per germline. The CDR3: CSVEAGQNTEAFF. CDR3 bases: TGCAGCGTCGAAGCAGGGCAGAACACTGAAGCTTTCTTT.

The rearrangement uses TRBV6-6 and TRBJ2-3; 8 positions agree with TRBD2. From germline, CDR1 is MNHNY and CDR2 SVGAGI (reference sequence). J was trimmed by 4 bases and V by 6 bases; bases with no gene match: 12. The CDR3 covers 16 residues. CDR3 residues: CASSNSLAGRADTQYF. CDR3 DNA: TGTGCCAGCAGCAACTCACTAGCCGGGAGGGCAGATACGCAGTATTTT.

This chain's CDR3 is CASSSRVLGEKLFF. The DNA for the CDR3 is TGTGCCAGCAGTTCTAGGGTACTAGGTGAAAAACTGTTTTTT. V usage is TRBV27 and J usage is TRBJ1-4; D gene uncertain. V was clipped by 4 bases and J by 7 bases, with 13 bases between them. The CDR3 has 14 residues. CDR1 is MNHEY, CDR2 SMNVEV, per germline (reference sequence). The entire variable domain, with the rest obtained from reference TRBV27 and TRBJ1-4, is as follows: EAQVTQNPRYLITVTGKKLTVTCSQNMNHEYMSWYRQDPGLGLRQIYYSMNVEVTDKGDVPEGYKVSRKEKRNFPLILESPSPNQTSLYFCASSSRVLGEKLFFGSGTQLSVL.

The rearrangement links TRBV3-1 (or the pseudogene TRBV3-2) to TRBJ1-6, with D maybe TRBD1 (5 bases). The ends were cut back, 0 bases at V and 14 bases at J, with 5 bases in the middle. The CDR3 has 11 amino acids. Germline V lookup: CDR1 LGHDT, CDR2 YNNKEL (reference sequence). CDR3 sequence (DNA): TGTGCCAGCAGCCAAGAAGGGGCCCTCCACTTT. Translation gives CASSQEGALHF.

The chain has TRBV4-2 and TRBJ2-1; 9 nucleotides line up with TRBD2. CDR3 size: 16 residues. Trimming took 4 bases from V and 8 from J; bases not matched to a gene: 12. The germline gives CDR1 LGHNA, CDR2 YNFKEQ. This chain's CDR3 is CASSPPAGGKGDEQFF. The CDR3 coding sequence is TGTGCCAGCAGCCCCCCGGCGGGAGGGAAAGGCGATGAGCAGTTCTTC.

This chain connects TRBV6-5 to TRBJ2-3; tentatively, D is TRBD1 (7 bases). Trimming cost V 6 bases and J 7 bases, with 11 bases left between them. Germline V gene data show CDR1 as MNHEY and CDR2 as SVGAGI. The CDR3 spans 12 residues. In nucleotides, the CDR3 is TGTGCCAGCAGAACAGGGGACTATACGCAGTATTTT. As protein: CASRTGDYTQYF.

V and J are TRBV6-2 or TRBV6-3 and TRBJ2-7, with 12 bases identical to TRBD2. Germline loops: CDR1 MNHEY, CDR2 SVGEGT. Trimming removed 2 bases from V and 6 bases from J; junction bases left unmatched: 8. The CDR3 spans 16 residues. The CDR3 sequence: CASSYVTPGLAGEQYF. For the CDR3, the DNA is TGTGCCAGCAGTTACGTGACCCCGGGACTAGCGGGCGAGCAGTACTTC.

The chain links TRBV2 to TRBJ2-1; D possibly corresponds to TRBD1 (6 bases). V lost 6 bases, J lost 0 bases, and 15 bases lay in between. The CDR3 loop spans 16 amino acids. Germline loops: CDR1 SNHLY, CDR2 FYNNEI. The CDR3 loop reads CASRGLRGSSYNEQFF. The CDR3, as DNA: TGTGCCAGCAGGGGCCTCAGGGGCAGCTCCTACAATGAGCAGTTCTTC. Together with reference TRBV2 and TRBJ2-1, the CDR3 gives the full variable domain: EPEVTQTPSHQVTQMGQEVILRCVPISNHLYFYWYRQILGQKVEFLVSFYNNEISEKSEIFDDQFSVERPDGSNFTLKIRSTKLEDSAMYFCASRGLRGSSYNEQFFGPGTRLTVL.

The CDR3 sequence: CASSSLDRGLGYGYTF. The DNA for the CDR3 is TGTGCCAGTAGCTCGTTGGACAGGGGGCTTGGCTATGGCTACACCTTC. The chain recombines TRBV19 with TRBJ1-2, with 11 bases lining up with TRBD1. Germline V gene data show CDR1 as LNHDA and CDR2 as SQIVND (reference sequence). This CDR3 has 16 amino acids. V shed 6 bases and J 4 bases; nucleotides not matched to a gene: 10. The full variable domain, with the rest looked up from reference TRBV19 and TRBJ1-2, is DGGITQSPKYLFRKEGQNVTLSCEQNLNHDAMYWYRQDPGQGLRLIYYSQIVNDFQKGDIAEGYSVSREKKESFPLTVTSAQKNPTAFYLCASSSLDRGLGYGYTFGSGTRLTVV.

This chain joins TRBV19 and TRBJ2-5; tentative D call: TRBD2 (6 bases). This CDR3 has 14 amino acids. CDR1 is LNHDA and CDR2 is SQIVND in the germline V gene (reference sequence). V lost 5 bases, J lost 5 bases, and 15 bases lay in between. Here the CDR3 reads CASSEEGRKETQYF. The DNA of the CDR3 is TGTGCCAGTAGTGAGGAGGGCAGGAAGGAGACCCAGTACTTC.

This clone was seen a few times. The CDR3 spells CASSLTAGAGNEQFF. CDR3 DNA: TGTGCCAGCAGCTTAACTGCGGGAGCGGGCAATGAGCAGTTCTTC. The rearrangement uses TRBV7-3 and TRBJ2-1, with 7 bases that match TRBD2. The CDR3 extends over 15 amino acids. V lost 0 bases, J lost 6 bases, and 5 bases stayed unmatched. The germline V gene encodes CDR1 SGHTA and CDR2 FQGTGA.

This chain connects TRBV18 to TRBJ2-1; TRBD1 aligns across 10 bases. Germline V lookup: CDR1 KGHSH, CDR2 LQKENI. V lost 2 bases to trimming and J lost 6 bases; unmatched junction nucleotides: 4. The CDR3 has 15 amino acids. CDR3 residues: CASSPGTGARNEQFF. The CDR3 coding sequence is TGTGCCAGCTCACCAGGGACAGGGGCGCGCAATGAGCAGTTCTTC.

The chain couples TRBV7-9 to TRBJ2-3; 7 bases map to TRBD1. With V trimmed by 5 bases and J by 4 bases, 15 bases remained unmatched. The germline V gene has CDR1 SEHNR and CDR2 FQNEAQ (reference sequence). The CDR3 runs 17 residues. The CDR3 coding sequence is TGTGCCAGCAGCATATTACAGGGGCCGAGAGGGGCAGATACGCAGTATTTT. It encodes CASSILQGPRGADTQYF.

The chain recombines TRBV19 with TRBJ2-7, with TRBD1 matching 10 bases. Germline CDR1 is LNHDA and CDR2 is SQIVND (reference sequence). The CDR3 is 14 residues long. J was trimmed by 4 bases and V by 6 bases; bases with no gene match: 6. CDR3 amino acids: CASRRTGGSYEQYF. CDR3 in DNA: TGTGCCAGTAGAAGGACAGGGGGAAGTTACGAGCAGTACTTC.

This clone was found once. V and J are TRBV18 and TRBJ2-7; D unclear. This CDR3 is built from 13 residues. V was shortened by 6 bases and J by 4 bases, with 13 bases between the two germline ends. Germline assignment: CDR1 KGHSH and CDR2 LQKENI. As DNA, the CDR3 is TGTGCCAGCTCGCCGAATACAGAATACGAGCAGTACTTC. Translation gives CASSPNTEYEQYF.

CDR3 nucleotides: TGTGCCAGCAGTTCCCCGGGACAGGGTTTCGGAAACACCATATATTTT. This sequence encodes CASSSPGQGFGNTIYF. The rearrangement joins TRBV6-5 to TRBJ1-3, with TRBD1 identical over 9 bases. The germline V gene has CDR1 MNHEY and CDR2 SVGAGI. The CDR3 runs 16 residues. V was clipped by 4 bases and J by 4 bases; unmatched bases: 8.

This clone was counted a single time. The chain has TRBV7-9 and TRBJ2-7; 7 positions match TRBD2. There are 12 residues in the CDR3. The V and J ends lost 5 bases and 6 bases, in that order; junction bases with no gene match: 4. Germline V gives CDR1 SEHNR, CDR2 FQNEAQ (reference sequence). The CDR3 DNA reads TGTGCCAGCAGCCGGGACTATTCCGAGCAGTACTTC. Translation: CASSRDYSEQYF.